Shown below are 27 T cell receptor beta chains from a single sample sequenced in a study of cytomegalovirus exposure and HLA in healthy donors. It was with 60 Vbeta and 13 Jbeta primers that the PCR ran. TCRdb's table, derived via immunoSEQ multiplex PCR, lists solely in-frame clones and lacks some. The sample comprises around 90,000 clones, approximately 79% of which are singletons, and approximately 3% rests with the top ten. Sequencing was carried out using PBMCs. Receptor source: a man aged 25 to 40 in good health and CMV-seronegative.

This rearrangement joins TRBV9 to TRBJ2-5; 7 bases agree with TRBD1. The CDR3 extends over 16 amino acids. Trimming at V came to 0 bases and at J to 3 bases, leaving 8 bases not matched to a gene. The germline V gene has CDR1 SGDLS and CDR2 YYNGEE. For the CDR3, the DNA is TGTGCCAGCAGCGTAGGGGGGTGGGACAGTGAAGAGACCCAGTACTTC. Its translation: CASSVGGWDSEETQYF.

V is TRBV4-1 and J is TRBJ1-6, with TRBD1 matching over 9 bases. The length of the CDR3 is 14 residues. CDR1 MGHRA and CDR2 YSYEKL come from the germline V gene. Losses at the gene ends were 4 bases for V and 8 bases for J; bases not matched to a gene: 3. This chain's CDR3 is CASSPRDRDSPLHF. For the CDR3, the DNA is TGCGCCAGCAGCCCTAGGGACAGGGATTCACCCCTCCACTTT.

CDR3 in amino acids: CASSPDNDSYEQYF. The CDR3 coding sequence is TGTGCCAGCAGCCCGGACAACGACTCCTACGAGCAGTACTTC. The rearrangement uses TRBV11-2 and TRBJ2-7; D is possibly TRBD1 (5 bases). Trimming pared 5 bases from V and 0 bases from J, leaving 11 bases between. Germline CDR1 and CDR2: SGHAT and FQNNGV. CDR3 length: 14 amino acids.

Here the CDR3 reads CSVVGGQHTNTGELFF. The CDR3 bases are TGCAGCGTTGTTGGCGGACAGCACACGAACACCGGGGAGCTGTTTTTT. The J gene is TRBJ2-2, the V gene TRBV29-1; possible D gene TRBD1, 6 bases. This CDR3 is 16 amino acids long. Germline V gene data show CDR1 as SQVTM and CDR2 as ANQGSEA. V shed 4 bases and J shed 0 bases, with 15 bases lying between them.

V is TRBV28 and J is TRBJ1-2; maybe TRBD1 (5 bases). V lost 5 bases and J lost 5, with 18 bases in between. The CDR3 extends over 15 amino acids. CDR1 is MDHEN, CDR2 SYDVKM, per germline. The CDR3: CASSVTPGRTYGYTF. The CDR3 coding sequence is TGTGCCAGCAGTGTAACGCCAGGACGGACATATGGCTACACCTTC.

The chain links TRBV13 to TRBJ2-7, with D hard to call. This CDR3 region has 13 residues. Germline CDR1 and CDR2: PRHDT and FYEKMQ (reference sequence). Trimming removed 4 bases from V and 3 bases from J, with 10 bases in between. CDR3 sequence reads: CASSSTNLYEQYF. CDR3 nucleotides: TGTGCCAGCAGCTCGACAAACCTCTACGAGCAGTACTTC. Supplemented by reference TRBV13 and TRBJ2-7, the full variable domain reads AAGVIQSPRHLIKEKRETATLKCYPIPRHDTVYWYQQGPGQDPQFLISFYEKMQSDKGSIPDRFSAQQFSDYHSELNMSSLELGDSALYFCASSSTNLYEQYFGPGTRLTVT.

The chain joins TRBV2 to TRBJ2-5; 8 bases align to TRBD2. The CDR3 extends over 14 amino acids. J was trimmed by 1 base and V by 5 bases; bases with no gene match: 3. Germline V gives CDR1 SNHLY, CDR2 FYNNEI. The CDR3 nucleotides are TGTGCCAGCAGTAACCTAGCGGGCCAAGAGACCCAGTACTTC. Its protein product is CASSNLAGQETQYF. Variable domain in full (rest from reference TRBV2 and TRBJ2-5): EPEVTQTPSHQVTQMGQEVILRCVPISNHLYFYWYRQILGQKVEFLVSFYNNEISEKSEIFDDQFSVERPDGSNFTLKIRSTKLEDSAMYFCASSNLAGQETQYFGPGTRLLVL.

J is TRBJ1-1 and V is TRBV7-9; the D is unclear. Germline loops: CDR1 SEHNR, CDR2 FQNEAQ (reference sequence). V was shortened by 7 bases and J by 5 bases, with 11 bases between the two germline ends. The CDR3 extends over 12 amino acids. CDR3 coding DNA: TGTGCCAGCACCGGGAGTGGGACTGAAGCTTTCTTT. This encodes CASTGSGTEAFF.

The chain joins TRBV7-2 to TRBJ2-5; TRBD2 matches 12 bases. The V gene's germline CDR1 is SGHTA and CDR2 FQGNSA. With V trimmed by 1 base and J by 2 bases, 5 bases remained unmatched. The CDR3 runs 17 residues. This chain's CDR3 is CASSLGLAGGSQETQYF. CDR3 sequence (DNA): TGTGCCAGCAGCTTAGGCCTAGCGGGGGGGTCACAAGAGACCCAGTACTTC.

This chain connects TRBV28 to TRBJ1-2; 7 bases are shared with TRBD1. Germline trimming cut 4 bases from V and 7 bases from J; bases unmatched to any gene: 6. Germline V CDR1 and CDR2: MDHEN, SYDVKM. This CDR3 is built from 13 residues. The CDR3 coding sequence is TGTGCCAGCAGTTCCGACAGGGCTTCTGGCTACACCTTC. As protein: CASSSDRASGYTF.

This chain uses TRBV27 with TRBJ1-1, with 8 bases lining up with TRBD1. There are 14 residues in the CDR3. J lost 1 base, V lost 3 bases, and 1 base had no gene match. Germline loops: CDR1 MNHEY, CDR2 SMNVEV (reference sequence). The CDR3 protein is CASSFGTGNTEAFF. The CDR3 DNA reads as TGTGCCAGCAGTTTTGGGACAGGGAACACTGAAGCTTTCTTT.

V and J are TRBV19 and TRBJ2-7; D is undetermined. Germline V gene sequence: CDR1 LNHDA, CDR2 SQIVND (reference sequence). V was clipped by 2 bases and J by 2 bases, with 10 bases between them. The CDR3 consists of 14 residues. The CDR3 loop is CASSISGPAYEQYF. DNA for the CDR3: TGTGCCAGTAGTATATCTGGGCCCGCCTACGAGCAGTACTTC.

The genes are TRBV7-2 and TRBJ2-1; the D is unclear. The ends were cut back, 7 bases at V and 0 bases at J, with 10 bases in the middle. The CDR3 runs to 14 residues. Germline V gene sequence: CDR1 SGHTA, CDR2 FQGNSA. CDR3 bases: TGTGCCAGCACCTGGCCCAGCTCCTACAATGAGCAGTTCTTC. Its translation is CASTWPSSYNEQFF.

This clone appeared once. CDR3 sequence reads: CASMAGPNPSKNIQYF. The CDR3 nucleotides read TGCGCCAGCATGGCTGGTCCAAACCCTTCCAAAAACATTCAGTACTTC. The V call is TRBV5-1, the J call TRBJ2-4; unclear D gene. V was cut by 6 bases and J by 2 bases, with 18 bases left in between. There are 16 residues in the CDR3. Germline loops: CDR1 SGHRS, CDR2 YFSETQ. Using reference TRBV5-1 and TRBJ2-4 for the parts outside the CDR3, the full variable domain is KAGVTQTPRYLIKTRGQQVTLSCSPISGHRSVSWYQQTPGQGLQFLFEYFSETQRNKGNFPGRFSGRQFSNSRSEMNVSTLELGDSALYLCASMAGPNPSKNIQYFGAGTRLSVL.

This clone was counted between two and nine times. CDR3 residues: CASSLVEAWANVLTF. For the CDR3, the DNA is TGTGCCAGCAGCCTAGTGGAGGCCTGGGCCAACGTCCTGACTTTC. This chain uses TRBV7-2 with TRBJ2-6, with a possible D match to TRBD2 (5 bases). V was trimmed by 5 bases and J by 5 bases, leaving 13 bases between them. The CDR3 has 15 amino acids. Germline V gives CDR1 SGHTA, CDR2 FQGNSA.

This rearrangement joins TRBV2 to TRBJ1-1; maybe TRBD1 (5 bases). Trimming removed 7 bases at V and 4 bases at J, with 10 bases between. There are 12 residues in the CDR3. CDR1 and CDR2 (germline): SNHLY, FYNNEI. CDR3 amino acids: CASKGERTEAFF. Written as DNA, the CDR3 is TGTGCCAGCAAAGGGGAACGCACTGAAGCTTTCTTT. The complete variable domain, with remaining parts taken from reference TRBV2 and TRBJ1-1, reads EPEVTQTPSHQVTQMGQEVILRCVPISNHLYFYWYRQILGQKVEFLVSFYNNEISEKSEIFDDQFSVERPDGSNFTLKIRSTKLEDSAMYFCASKGERTEAFFGQGTRLTVV.

The DNA for the CDR3 is TGTGCCAGCAGCTTAGAAGCGAGCAATCAGCCCCAGCATTTT. Translation gives CASSLEASNQPQHF. V and J are TRBV7-8 and TRBJ1-5; no firm D call. The CDR3 sequence is 14 residues long. The ends were cut back, 1 base at V and 1 base at J, with 5 bases in the middle. Germline-derived CDR1 and CDR2 are SGHVS and FQNEAQ.

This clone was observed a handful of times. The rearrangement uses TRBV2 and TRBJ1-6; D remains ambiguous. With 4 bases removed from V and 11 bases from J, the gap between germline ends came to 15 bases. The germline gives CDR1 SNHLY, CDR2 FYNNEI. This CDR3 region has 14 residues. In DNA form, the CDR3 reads TGTGCCAGCAGTGGAGACAACTCCGGGGCACCCCTCCACTTT. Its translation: CASSGDNSGAPLHF. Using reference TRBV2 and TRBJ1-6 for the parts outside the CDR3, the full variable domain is EPEVTQTPSHQVTQMGQEVILRCVPISNHLYFYWYRQILGQKVEFLVSFYNNEISEKSEIFDDQFSVERPDGSNFTLKIRSTKLEDSAMYFCASSGDNSGAPLHFGNGTRLTVT.

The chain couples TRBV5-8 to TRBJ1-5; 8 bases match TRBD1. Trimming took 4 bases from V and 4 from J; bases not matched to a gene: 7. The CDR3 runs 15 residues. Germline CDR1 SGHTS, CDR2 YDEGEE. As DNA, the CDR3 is TGTGCCAGCAGCCCGGGACAGGCCGGAAATCAGCCCCAGCATTTT. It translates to CASSPGQAGNQPQHF.

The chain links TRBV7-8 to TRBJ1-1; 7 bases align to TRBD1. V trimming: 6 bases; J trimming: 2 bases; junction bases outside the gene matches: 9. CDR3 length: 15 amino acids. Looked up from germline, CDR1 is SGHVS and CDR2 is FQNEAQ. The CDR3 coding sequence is TGTGCCAGCAGTTCCCGGACAGGACAAAACACTGAAGCTTTCTTT. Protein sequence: CASSSRTGQNTEAFF.

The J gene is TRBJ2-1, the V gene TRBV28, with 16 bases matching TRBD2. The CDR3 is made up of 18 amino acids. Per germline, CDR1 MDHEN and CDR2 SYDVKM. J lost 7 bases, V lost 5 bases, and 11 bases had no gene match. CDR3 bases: TGTGCCAGCAGTCCATCGGGACTAGCGGGGGGGGGCTTGAATGAGCAGTTCTTC. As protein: CASSPSGLAGGGLNEQFF.

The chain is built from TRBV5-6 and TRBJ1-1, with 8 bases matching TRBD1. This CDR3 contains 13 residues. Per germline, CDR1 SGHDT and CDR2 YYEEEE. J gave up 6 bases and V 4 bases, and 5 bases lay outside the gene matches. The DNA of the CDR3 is TGTGCCAGCAGCCCGACAGGGGTCCCTGAAGCTTTCTTT. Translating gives CASSPTGVPEAFF. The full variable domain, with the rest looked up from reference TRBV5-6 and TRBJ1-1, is DAGVTQSPTHLIKTRGQQVTLRCSPKSGHDTVSWYQQALGQGPQFIFQYYEEEERQRGNFPDRFSGHQFPNYSSELNVNALLLGDSALYLCASSPTGVPEAFFGQGTRLTVV.

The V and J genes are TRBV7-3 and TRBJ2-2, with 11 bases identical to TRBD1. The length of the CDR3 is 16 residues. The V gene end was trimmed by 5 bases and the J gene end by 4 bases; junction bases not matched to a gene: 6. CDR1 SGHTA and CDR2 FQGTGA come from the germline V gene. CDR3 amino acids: CASSRTGGRGTGELFF. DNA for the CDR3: TGTGCCAGCAGCAGGACAGGGGGCCGGGGCACCGGGGAGCTGTTTTTT.

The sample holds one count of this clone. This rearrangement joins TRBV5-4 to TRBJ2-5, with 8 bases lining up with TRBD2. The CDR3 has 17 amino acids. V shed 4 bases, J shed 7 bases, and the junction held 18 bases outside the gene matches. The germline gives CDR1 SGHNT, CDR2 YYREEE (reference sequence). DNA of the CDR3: TGTGCCAGCAGCCCGGCGGGGGGAAGGTCAAGGGGTGGGACCCAGTACTTC. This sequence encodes CASSPAGGRSRGGTQYF.

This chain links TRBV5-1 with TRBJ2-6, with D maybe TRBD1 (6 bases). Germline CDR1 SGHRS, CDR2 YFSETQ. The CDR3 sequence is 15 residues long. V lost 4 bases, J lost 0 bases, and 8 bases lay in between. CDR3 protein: CASSPDSSGANVLTF. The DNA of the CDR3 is TGCGCCAGCAGCCCGGACAGCTCTGGGGCCAACGTCCTGACTTTC.

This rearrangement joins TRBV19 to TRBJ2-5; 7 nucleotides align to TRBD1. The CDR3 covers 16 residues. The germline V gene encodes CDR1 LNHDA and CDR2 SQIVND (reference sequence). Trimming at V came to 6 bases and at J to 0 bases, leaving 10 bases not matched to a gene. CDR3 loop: CASSPGQRNYQETQYF. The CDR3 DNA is TGTGCCAGTAGCCCGGGACAGCGCAATTACCAAGAGACCCAGTACTTC.

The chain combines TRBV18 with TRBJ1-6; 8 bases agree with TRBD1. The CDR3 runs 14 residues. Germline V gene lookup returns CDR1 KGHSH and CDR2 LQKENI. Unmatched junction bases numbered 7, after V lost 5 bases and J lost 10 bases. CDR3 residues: CASSAQGAASPLHF. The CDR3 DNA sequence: TGTGCCAGCTCAGCTCAGGGGGCAGCCTCACCCCTCCACTTT.